This T cell receptor beta chain was profiled in a study of cytomegalovirus exposure and HLA in healthy donors. Study summary: Some 200 million T cells yielded some 100 million unique TCR beta sequences, as an earlier analysis found.

It was with 60 Vbeta and 13 Jbeta primers that the PCR ran. Per the original data handling: Later, tens of millions of unique TCR beta chains were counted in an analysis, and roughly 10 million of them were shared. Some clones are missing from TCRdb's copy, which holds only in-frame ones; the method was immunoSEQ multiplex PCR. D and trimming come from the DNA, and the V and J calls and clone size come from that table. Counted here are 130,000 to 150,000 clones, 70% to 75% occurring once; the ten biggest clones make up approximately 14%. Of note for this clone: Antigen specificity is unknown.

Study-wide results and limits: Donors were assumed by presence/absence analyses to have roughly uniform sequencing depth. The study flagged roughly 160 TCR beta chains as cytomegalovirus-associated.

The CDR3 is 13 amino acids. With 4 bases removed from V and 7 bases from J, the gap between germline ends came to 10 bases. Germline CDR1 is SNHLY and CDR2 is FYNNEI. The origin of this receptor is a human donor in good health. The material sequenced was PBMCs. The chain couples TRBV2 to TRBJ2-2; D ambiguous. The CDR3 loop reads CASSVPTFGELFF. DNA of the CDR3: TGTGCCAGCAGTGTTCCGACTTTCGGGGAGCTGTTTTTT.